Detailed here is one TCR beta chain. Assay: immunoSEQ multiplex PCR; the TCRdb copy retains only in-frame clones and omits some. The sample holds approximately 180,000 clones, about 90% seen once. These data are taken from a study of blood T cell repertoires in COVID-19. V gave up 5 bases and J gave up 6 bases; unmatched junction bases: 12. The CDR3 extends over 15 amino acids. In germline, CDR1 is LNHDA, CDR2 SQIVND (reference sequence). The participants were between about 18 and 100 years old and came from some 25 US areas. The clonotype was recovered from a human donor with acute COVID-19. The donor label of this sample is uncertain. The sample consisted of PBMCs or T cells enriched from blood (not recorded which). The chain carries TRBV19 and TRBJ1-1, with 7 bases fitting TRBD1. This CDR3 reads CASSPDRDSNPEAFF. The DNA of the CDR3 is TGTGCCAGTAGTCCCGACAGGGATTCTAATCCTGAAGCTTTCTTT.